This TCR beta chain was observed in a study of post-analysis software for immune sequencing data. In the study overall: Disease trajectories encompassed relapsing-remitting, secondary progressive and progressive-relapsing multiple sclerosis. Regarding the study as a whole: Controls' normalized Chao1 diversity significantly exceeded that of multiple sclerosis patients. TRBV5-6, TRBV5-1 and TRBV20-1 were among several TRBV segments more frequent in patients than controls. The authors found that F measure strongly co-clustered same-batch samples.

Regarding this clonotype: The antigen remains unidentified.

This CDR3 region has 13 residues. The ends were cut back, 6 bases at V and 2 bases at J, with 11 bases in the middle. Prepared TCR beta cDNA libraries contained unique molecular identifiers. T cells, about 0.95 to 10 million of them, yielded roughly 470,000 cDNA molecules. TCRdb recomputed calls from the PCR reads with MiXCR, one row per CDR3 protein. The table includes 800,000 to 950,000 distinct CDR3 sequences, around 50% detected once. This TCR came from a girl between 5 and 17 years old with multiple sclerosis. Sequencing was done on a sample of blood. The chain couples TRBV12-3 or TRBV12-4 to TRBJ2-7; D is undetermined. CDR3 residues: CASRPARAYEQYF. In DNA, the CDR3 is TGTGCCAGCAGACCTGCCCGGGCCTACGAGCAGTACTTC.